One and the same sample provided the 3 T cell receptor beta chains below, sequenced in a study of cytomegalovirus exposure and HLA in healthy donors. Vbeta (60) and Jbeta (13) primers were used in the PCR. Assay used: immunoSEQ multiplex PCR; TCRdb lists only in-frame clones, some missing. The table lists some 160,000 clones, roughly 80% of them singletons. Input material: PBMCs. The receptors were sampled from a man aged 35 to 55 in good health and CMV-seronegative.

The rearrangement joins TRBV9 to TRBJ2-4; D is perhaps TRBD1 (6 bases). V lost 5 bases and J lost 9, with 21 bases in between. The CDR3 length is 15 residues. The germline CDR1 and CDR2 sequences are SGDLS and YYNGEE. CDR3 protein: CASSPGVSQGRIQYF. The CDR3 DNA follows: TGTGCCAGCAGTCCAGGGGTCTCACAGGGCCGCATTCAGTACTTC.

This clone has a single count. The chain is built from TRBV5-4 and TRBJ1-4; D uncertain. V shed 0 bases and J shed 12 bases, with 9 bases lying between them. This CDR3 comprises 12 residues. CDR1 is SGHNT and CDR2 is YYREEE in the germline V gene (reference sequence). CDR3 sequence: CASSLVGAELFF. In DNA form, the CDR3 reads TGTGCCAGCAGCTTGGTTGGTGCGGAACTGTTTTTT.

A note on this clone: Other DNA sequences in this specimen translate into the identical CDR3. The chain is built from TRBV7-9 and TRBJ2-2; D ambiguous. V was pared by 3 bases and J by 4 bases, with 6 bases between. The CDR3 consists of 13 residues. CDR1 is SEHNR and CDR2 is FQNEAQ in the germline V gene (reference sequence). The CDR3 region is CASSFERTGELFF. CDR3 coding DNA: TGTGCCAGCAGCTTTGAGCGCACCGGGGAGCTGTTTTTT. Looking up the rest from reference TRBV7-9 and TRBJ2-2 gives the full variable domain: DTGVSQNPRHKITKRGQNVTFRCDPISEHNRLYWYRQTLGQGPEFLTYFQNEAQLEKSRLLSDRFSAERPKGSFSTLEIQRTEQGDSAMYLCASSFERTGELFFGEGSRLTVL.